The 26 T cell receptor beta chains given below trace back to one sample, sequenced in a study of T-cell memory formation after mild COVID-19. TCRdb reprocessed the 5' RACE reads with MiXCR, giving one entry per CDR3 protein. Counted here are about 440,000 distinct CDR3 sequences, 20% occurring once; the ten biggest clones make up around 8%. The sequencing sample was made of PBMCs or a T cell subset sorted from them (not recorded which). The receptors stem from an adult woman who had mild COVID-19 (a few samples of this study predate the infection). Cell type and time point are not known.

J is TRBJ1-1 and V is TRBV5-1; possible D gene TRBD1, 6 bases. Trimming pared 0 bases from V and 1 base from J, leaving 10 bases between. Germline V gene data show CDR1 as SGHRS and CDR2 as YFSETQ. There are 15 residues in the CDR3. As DNA, the CDR3 is TGCGCCAGCAGCTTGGTAGGGGGGGAGAACACTGAAGCTTTCTTT. It codes for CASSLVGGENTEAFF.

The gene calls are TRBV20-1 and TRBJ1-1, with TRBD1 as a possible D gene (5 bases). The CDR3 is 15 residues long. The V end was cut by 3 bases, the J end by 6 bases, with 20 bases between. The germline V gene has CDR1 DFQATT and CDR2 SNEGSKA (reference sequence). The DNA for the CDR3 is TGCAGTGCTAGCGGCCGGCCAGGGATGGTCGCTGAAGCTTTCTTT. Its protein is CSASGRPGMVAEAFF.

The chain recombines TRBV7-8 with TRBJ1-4, with D perhaps matching TRBD1 (6 bases). This CDR3 is built from 14 residues. V shed 2 bases and J shed 7 bases, with 11 bases lying between them. The germline V gene has CDR1 SGHVS and CDR2 FQNEAQ. CDR3 DNA: TGTGCCAGCAGCTTATTATACAGGGCTGAAAAACTGTTTTTT. Amino acid sequence: CASSLLYRAEKLFF.

The V call is TRBV4-1, the J call TRBJ1-2; D remains ambiguous. Trimming removed 4 bases from V and 1 base from J, with 10 bases in between. Germline V gene lookup returns CDR1 MGHRA and CDR2 YSYEKL. This CDR3 is built from 14 residues. The DNA for the CDR3 is TGCGCCAGCAGCCGGGCCAAGGTTAACTATGGCTACACCTTC. Its protein product is CASSRAKVNYGYTF.

This clonotype was seen many times. This chain joins TRBV6-5 and TRBJ2-1; the match to TRBD2 covers 7 bases. The CDR3 is made up of 14 amino acids. V shed 8 bases, J shed 5 bases, and the junction held 9 bases outside the gene matches. Germline V CDR1 and CDR2: MNHEY, SVGAGI. The DNA for the CDR3 is TGTGCCAGCTTCGGGGGAGGGCCCCACAATGAGCAGTTCTTC. This codes for CASFGGGPHNEQFF.

The V gene is TRBV4-1, the J gene TRBJ1-4; TRBD1 matches at 9 bases. There are 16 residues in the CDR3. CDR1 is MGHRA, CDR2 YSYEKL, per germline. With 0 bases clipped from V and 6 bases from J, the junction kept 5 bases outside the gene matches. CDR3 protein: CASSQDPDRGYEKLFF. CDR3 sequence (DNA): TGCGCCAGCAGCCAAGATCCGGACAGGGGTTATGAAAAACTGTTTTTT.

The rearrangement joins TRBV9 to TRBJ1-1; no reliable D call. This CDR3 contains 13 residues. Trimming shortened V by 3 bases and J by 5 bases, and 11 bases separated the two germline ends. Germline V gene sequence: CDR1 SGDLS, CDR2 YYNGEE. The CDR3 sequence: CASSERHGTEAFF. The CDR3 coding sequence is TGTGCCAGCAGCGAGAGGCATGGGACTGAAGCTTTCTTT.

The chain couples TRBV6-5 to TRBJ2-7; 7 nucleotides align to TRBD2. Germline assignment: CDR1 MNHEY and CDR2 SVGAGI. The CDR3 contains 15 residues. The V gene end was trimmed by 0 bases and the J gene end by 3 bases; junction bases not matched to a gene: 5. The DNA of the CDR3 is TGTGCCAGCAGTTACTCCGCGGGGGTTGTCTACGAGCAGTACTTC. It translates to CASSYSAGVVYEQYF.

This clonotype was picked up many times. One end of the junction fails to match germline, which may point to a read error. The chain carries TRBV5-1 and TRBJ1-1, with TRBD1 as a possible D gene (5 bases). This CDR3 is built from 13 residues. Germline V gene lookup returns CDR1 SGHRS and CDR2 YFSETQ. The DNA for the CDR3 is TGTGCCAGCAGCTTAGGGGTGAACACTGAAGCTTTCTTT. Its translation: CASSLGVNTEAFF.

This clonotype showed up just a few times. The rearrangement joins TRBV12-3 or TRBV12-4 to TRBJ2-7; D is possibly TRBD2 (6 bases). The CDR3 length is 12 residues. The V gene lost 6 bases and the J gene lost 3 bases, with 9 bases spanning the gap. CDR3 DNA sequence: TGTGCCAGCAGGGGACTGAACTACGAGCAGTACTTC. It specifies CASRGLNYEQYF.

The rearrangement links TRBV27 to TRBJ1-2, with 8 bases fitting TRBD1. The CDR3 length is 15 residues. J gave up 4 bases and V 2 bases, and 6 bases lay outside the gene matches. CDR1 is MNHEY and CDR2 is SMNVEV in the germline V gene (reference sequence). The CDR3 bases are TGTGCCAGCAGTTTAGGGGGCAGGGGGCCCTATGGCTACACCTTC. Its protein is CASSLGGRGPYGYTF.

The chain couples TRBV6-6 to TRBJ2-3; no reliable D call. This CDR3 spans 14 amino acids. CDR1 is MNHNY, CDR2 SVGAGI, per germline (reference sequence). Trimming stripped 6 bases from V and 2 bases from J, with 12 bases between. CDR3 in amino acids: CASSNPDPTDTQYF. The CDR3 DNA reads as TGTGCCAGCAGCAACCCAGACCCCACAGATACGCAGTATTTT.

This clonotype turned up a few times. The chain links TRBV4-3 to TRBJ2-3; D might be TRBD2 (6 bases). Per germline, CDR1 LGHNA and CDR2 YSLEER. Trimming removed 2 bases from V and 4 bases from J, with 13 bases in between. The CDR3 is made up of 15 amino acids. DNA for the CDR3: TGCGCCAGCAGCCAAATTCGGGAGAGGGCAGATACGCAGTATTTT. It yields the protein CASSQIRERADTQYF.

The chain employs TRBV5-5 and TRBJ2-3; possible D gene TRBD1, 5 bases. V gave up 1 base and J gave up 0 bases, with 12 bases separating them. This CDR3 is 16 amino acids long. Germline V gene sequence: CDR1 SGHKS, CDR2 YYEKEE (reference sequence). The CDR3 coding sequence is TGTGCCAGCAGCTTGTGGCGACAGCAGAGCACAGATACGCAGTATTTT. It yields the protein CASSLWRQQSTDTQYF.

V is TRBV4-1 and J is TRBJ1-6; 8 positions agree with TRBD1. The germline gives CDR1 MGHRA, CDR2 YSYEKL. The CDR3 extends over 17 amino acids. Trimming took 0 bases from V and 9 from J; bases not matched to a gene: 10. The CDR3, as DNA: TGCGCCAGCAGCCAAGATCCCAGGACAGGGTTAAGTTCACCCCTCCACTTT. It yields the protein CASSQDPRTGLSSPLHF.

This clonotype was recorded many times. The rearrangement joins TRBV15 to TRBJ2-7; D is unclear. The V gene lost 1 base and the J gene lost 0 bases, with 7 bases spanning the gap. Germline V gene sequence: CDR1 LNHNV, CDR2 YYDKDF (reference sequence). The length of the CDR3 is 14 residues. CDR3 region: CATSRVDGSYEQYF. Here the CDR3 DNA reads TGTGCCACCAGCAGAGTCGACGGCTCCTACGAGCAGTACTTC.

V gene TRBV5-4 combines with J gene TRBJ2-5, with TRBD2 identical over 12 bases. CDR3 length: 15 amino acids. From germline, CDR1 is SGHNT and CDR2 YYREEE (reference sequence). V dropped 3 bases and J dropped 3; count of bases not matched to a gene: 3. The CDR3 is CASSYLAGGKETQYF. The CDR3 bases are TGTGCCAGCAGCTATCTAGCGGGAGGGAAAGAGACCCAGTACTTC.

This clonotype was seen at least ten times. This chain uses TRBV6-5 with TRBJ2-3, with 7 bases lining up with TRBD2. The V segment lost 6 bases and the J segment 4 bases; nucleotides outside the gene matches: 7. The CDR3 is 14 amino acids. Germline V gives CDR1 MNHEY, CDR2 SVGAGI. CDR3 nucleotides: TGTGCCAGCAGGTCTGGGGGGAGGGCAGATACGCAGTATTTT. Protein sequence: CASRSGGRADTQYF.

This clonotype was counted between two and nine times. The chain recombines TRBV12-5 with TRBJ1-1, with no clear D. The CDR3 spans 14 residues. Germline V gene lookup returns CDR1 LGHNT and CDR2 FRNRAP. V lost 2 bases and J 0 bases, leaving 7 bases between the germline ends. This CDR3 reads CASGLRRVNTEAFF. CDR3 nucleotide sequence: TGTGCTAGTGGTTTGCGGAGGGTGAACACTGAAGCTTTCTTT.

A few counts support this clonotype. The chain has TRBV15 and TRBJ2-5; D unclear. CDR1 and CDR2 (germline): LNHNV, YYDKDF (reference sequence). The CDR3 spans 17 residues. V was shortened by 0 bases and J by 5 bases, with 19 bases between the two germline ends. CDR3 DNA: TGTGCCACCAGCAGAGAGATGTGGGCGTTGAATGGGGAGACCCAGTACTTC. Encoded protein: CATSREMWALNGETQYF.

This clonotype has more than one count but fewer than ten. J is TRBJ1-5 and V is TRBV6-5; TRBD1 matches 9 bases. This CDR3 contains 15 residues. The V gene's germline CDR1 is MNHEY and CDR2 SVGAGI. V shed 2 bases and J 4 bases; nucleotides not matched to a gene: 3. CDR3 in amino acids: CASSYGTGKNQPQHF. The CDR3 coding sequence is TGTGCCAGCAGTTACGGGACAGGGAAGAATCAGCCCCAGCATTTT.

This clonotype has just one count. This rearrangement joins TRBV25-1 to TRBJ1-1; tentatively, D is TRBD1 (6 bases). The V end was cut by 10 bases, the J end by 5 bases, with 14 bases between. Germline lookup yields CDR1 MGHDK and CDR2 SYGVNS. This CDR3 spans 12 amino acids. The CDR3 DNA is TGTGCCATCAGGGGTGAAGGGACTGAAGCTTTCTTT. The encoded protein is CAIRGEGTEAFF.

The CDR3 here is CSVEGTATYEQYF. CDR3 DNA sequence: TGCAGCGTTGAGGGGACAGCGACCTACGAGCAGTACTTC. The V and J genes are TRBV29-1 and TRBJ2-7; 7 bases are shared with TRBD1. Germline V gene sequence: CDR1 SQVTM, CDR2 ANQGSEA. The CDR3 length is 13 residues. Unmatched junction bases numbered 4, after V lost 3 bases and J lost 2 bases.

The chain uses TRBV27 and TRBJ2-3; 9 bases match TRBD2. The junction had 7 bases not matched to a gene; V was cut back by 4 bases and J by 5 bases. Germline CDR1 is MNHEY and CDR2 is SMNVEV (reference sequence). The CDR3 consists of 15 residues. CDR3 DNA: TGTGCCAGCAGTTCCTTAGCGGGAGAGGTAGATACGCAGTATTTT. This codes for CASSSLAGEVDTQYF.

On this clonotype itself: Compared with germline, one end of the junction differs, possibly owing to a read error. The chain combines TRBV20-1 with TRBJ2-7; the D call may be TRBD1 or TRBD2 (5 bases each). CDR3 size: 16 residues. In germline, CDR1 is DFQATT, CDR2 SNEGSKA (reference sequence). The CDR3 nucleotides read TGCAGTGCACTGCAGCCGGGACGGATTAGCTCCTACAAGCAGTACTTC. Its protein is CSALQPGRISSYKQYF.

This clonotype has a handful of counts. CDR3 nucleotide sequence: TGTGCCAGCAGTACCGCGAGCCGGGACAGGATATCGGGCTACACCTTC. It encodes CASSTASRDRISGYTF. The genes are TRBV12-3 or TRBV12-4 and TRBJ1-2; 8 nucleotides match TRBD1. The CDR3 has 16 residues. With 5 bases clipped from V and 8 bases from J, the junction kept 16 bases outside the gene matches.